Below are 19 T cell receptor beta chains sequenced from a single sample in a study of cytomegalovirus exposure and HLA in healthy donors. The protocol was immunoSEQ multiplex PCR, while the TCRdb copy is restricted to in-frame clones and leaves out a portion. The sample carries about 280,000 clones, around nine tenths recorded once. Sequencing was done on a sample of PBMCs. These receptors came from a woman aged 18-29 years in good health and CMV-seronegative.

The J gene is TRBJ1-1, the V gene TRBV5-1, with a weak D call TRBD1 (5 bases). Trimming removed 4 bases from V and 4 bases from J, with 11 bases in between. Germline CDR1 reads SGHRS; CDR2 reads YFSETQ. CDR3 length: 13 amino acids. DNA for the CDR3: TGCGCCAGCAGCACCGGGGGTACCACTGAAGCTTTCTTT. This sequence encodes CASSTGGTTEAFF. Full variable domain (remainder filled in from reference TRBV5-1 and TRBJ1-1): KAGVTQTPRYLIKTRGQQVTLSCSPISGHRSVSWYQQTPGQGLQFLFEYFSETQRNKGNFPGRFSGRQFSNSRSEMNVSTLELGDSALYLCASSTGGTTEAFFGQGTRLTVV.

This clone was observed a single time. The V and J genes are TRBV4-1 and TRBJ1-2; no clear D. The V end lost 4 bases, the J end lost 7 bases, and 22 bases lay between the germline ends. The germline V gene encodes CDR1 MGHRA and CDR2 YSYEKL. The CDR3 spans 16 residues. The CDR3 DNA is TGCGCCAGCAGCCGACCCTCCCCCTTAACAACGGGTGGCTACACCTTC. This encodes CASSRPSPLTTGGYTF.

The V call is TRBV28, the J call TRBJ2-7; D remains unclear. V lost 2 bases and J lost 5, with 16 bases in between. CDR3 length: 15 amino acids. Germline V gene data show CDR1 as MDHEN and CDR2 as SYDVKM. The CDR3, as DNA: TGTGCCAGCAGTTTAGGGCCACGCACTGTAAACGAGCAGTACTTC. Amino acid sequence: CASSLGPRTVNEQYF.

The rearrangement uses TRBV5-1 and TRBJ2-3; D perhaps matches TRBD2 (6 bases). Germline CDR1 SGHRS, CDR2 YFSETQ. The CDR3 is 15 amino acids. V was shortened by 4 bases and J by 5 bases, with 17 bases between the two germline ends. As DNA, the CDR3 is TGCGCCAGCAGCCCACAAGGGACTTTAATAGATACGCAGTATTTT. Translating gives CASSPQGTLIDTQYF.

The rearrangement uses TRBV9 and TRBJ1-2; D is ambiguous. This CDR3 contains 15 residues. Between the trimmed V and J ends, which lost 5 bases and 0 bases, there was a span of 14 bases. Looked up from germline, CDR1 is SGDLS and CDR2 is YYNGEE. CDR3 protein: CASSDPGRANYGYTF. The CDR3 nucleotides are TGTGCCAGCAGTGACCCCGGGCGGGCTAACTATGGCTACACCTTC.

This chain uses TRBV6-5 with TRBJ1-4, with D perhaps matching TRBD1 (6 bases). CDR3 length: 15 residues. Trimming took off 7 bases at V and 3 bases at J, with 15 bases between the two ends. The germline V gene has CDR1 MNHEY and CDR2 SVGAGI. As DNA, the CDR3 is TGTGCCAGCATGGGGTCGACAGGTGCTAATGAAAAACTGTTTTTT. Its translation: CASMGSTGANEKLFF.

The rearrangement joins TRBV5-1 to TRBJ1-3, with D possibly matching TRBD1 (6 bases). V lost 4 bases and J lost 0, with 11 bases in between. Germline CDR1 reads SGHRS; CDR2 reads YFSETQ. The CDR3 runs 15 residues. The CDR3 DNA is TGCGCCAGCAGCCCGGGACAAAACTCTGGAAACACCATATATTTT. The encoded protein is CASSPGQNSGNTIYF.

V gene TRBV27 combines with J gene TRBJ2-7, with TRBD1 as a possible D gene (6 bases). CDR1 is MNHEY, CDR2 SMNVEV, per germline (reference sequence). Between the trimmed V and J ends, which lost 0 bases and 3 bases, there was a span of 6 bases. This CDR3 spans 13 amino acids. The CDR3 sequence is CASSLSTGYEQYF. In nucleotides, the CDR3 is TGTGCCAGCAGTTTATCGACAGGCTACGAGCAGTACTTC.

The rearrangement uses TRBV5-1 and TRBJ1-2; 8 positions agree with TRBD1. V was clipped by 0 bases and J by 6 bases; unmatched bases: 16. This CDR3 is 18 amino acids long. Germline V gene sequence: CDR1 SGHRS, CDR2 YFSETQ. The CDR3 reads CASSLAGTATTGVNGYTF. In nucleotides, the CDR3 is TGCGCCAGCAGCTTGGCCGGCACGGCAACGACAGGGGTGAATGGCTACACCTTC.

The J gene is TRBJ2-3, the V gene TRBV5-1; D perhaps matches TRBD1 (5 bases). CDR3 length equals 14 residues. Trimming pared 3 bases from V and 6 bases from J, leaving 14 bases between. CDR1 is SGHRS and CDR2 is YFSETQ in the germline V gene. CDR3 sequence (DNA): TGCGCCAGCAGCTCCGACAGACCAAGGGATACGCAGTATTTT. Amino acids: CASSSDRPRDTQYF.

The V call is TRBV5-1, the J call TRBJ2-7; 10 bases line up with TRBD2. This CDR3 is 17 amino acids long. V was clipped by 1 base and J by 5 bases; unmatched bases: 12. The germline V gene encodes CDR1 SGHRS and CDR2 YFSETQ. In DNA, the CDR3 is TGCGCCAGCAGCTTGAAGGAAGCGGGAGGGCCTATGGACGAGCAGTACTTC. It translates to CASSLKEAGGPMDEQYF. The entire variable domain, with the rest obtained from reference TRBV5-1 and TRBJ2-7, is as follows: KAGVTQTPRYLIKTRGQQVTLSCSPISGHRSVSWYQQTPGQGLQFLFEYFSETQRNKGNFPGRFSGRQFSNSRSEMNVSTLELGDSALYLCASSLKEAGGPMDEQYFGPGTRLTVT.

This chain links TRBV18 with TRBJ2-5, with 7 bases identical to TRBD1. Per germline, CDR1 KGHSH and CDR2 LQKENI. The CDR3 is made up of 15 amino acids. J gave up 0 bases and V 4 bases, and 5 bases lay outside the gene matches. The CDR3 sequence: CASSQGAVDQETQYF. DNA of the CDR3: TGTGCCAGCTCACAGGGGGCGGTTGACCAAGAGACCCAGTACTTC. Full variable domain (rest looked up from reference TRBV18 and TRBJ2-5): NAGVMQNPRHLVRRRGQEARLRCSPMKGHSHVYWYRQLPEEGLKFMVYLQKENIIDESGMPKERFSAEFPKEGPSILRIQQVVRGDSAAYFCASSQGAVDQETQYFGPGTRLLVL.

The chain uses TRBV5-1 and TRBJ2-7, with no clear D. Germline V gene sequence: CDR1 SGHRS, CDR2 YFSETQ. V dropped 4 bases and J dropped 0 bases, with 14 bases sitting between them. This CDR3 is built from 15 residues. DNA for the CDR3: TGCGCCAGCAGCCCATCCCCGCAGGACTCCTACGAGCAGTACTTC. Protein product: CASSPSPQDSYEQYF.

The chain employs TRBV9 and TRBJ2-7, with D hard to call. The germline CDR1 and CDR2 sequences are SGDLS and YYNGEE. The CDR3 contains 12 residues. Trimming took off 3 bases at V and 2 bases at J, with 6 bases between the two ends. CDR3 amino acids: CASSGLTYEQYF. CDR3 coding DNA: TGTGCCAGCAGCGGACTCACCTACGAGCAGTACTTC.

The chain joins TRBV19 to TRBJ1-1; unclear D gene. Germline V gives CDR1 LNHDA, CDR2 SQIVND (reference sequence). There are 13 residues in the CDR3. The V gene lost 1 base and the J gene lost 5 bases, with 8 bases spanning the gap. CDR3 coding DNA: TGTGCCAGTAGTATAGGGGAGGCAACTGAAGCTTTCTTT. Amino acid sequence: CASSIGEATEAFF.

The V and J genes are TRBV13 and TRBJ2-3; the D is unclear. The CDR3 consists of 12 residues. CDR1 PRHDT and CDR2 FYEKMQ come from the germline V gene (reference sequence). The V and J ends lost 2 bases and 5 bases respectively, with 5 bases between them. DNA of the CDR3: TGTGCCAGCAGCTTAAGAGGAGATACGCAGTATTTT. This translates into CASSLRGDTQYF. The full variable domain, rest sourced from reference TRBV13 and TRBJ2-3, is AAGVIQSPRHLIKEKRETATLKCYPIPRHDTVYWYQQGPGQDPQFLISFYEKMQSDKGSIPDRFSAQQFSDYHSELNMSSLELGDSALYFCASSLRGDTQYFGPGTRLTVL.

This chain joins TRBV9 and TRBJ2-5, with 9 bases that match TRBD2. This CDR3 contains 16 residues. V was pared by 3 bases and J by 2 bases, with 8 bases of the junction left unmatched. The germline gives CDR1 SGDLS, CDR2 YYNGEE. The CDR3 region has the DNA TGTGCCAGCAGCGGAGGCGCGGGAGGGCGACAAGAGACCCAGTACTTC. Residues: CASSGGAGGRQETQYF.

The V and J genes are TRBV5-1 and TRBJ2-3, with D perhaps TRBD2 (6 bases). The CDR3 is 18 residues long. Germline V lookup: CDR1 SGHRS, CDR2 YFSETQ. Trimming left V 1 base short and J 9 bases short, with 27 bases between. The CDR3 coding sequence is TGCGCCAGCAGCTTGTCTATCGGGGTAGCGGACCTGTCGCAAACGCAGTATTTT. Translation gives CASSLSIGVADLSQTQYF.

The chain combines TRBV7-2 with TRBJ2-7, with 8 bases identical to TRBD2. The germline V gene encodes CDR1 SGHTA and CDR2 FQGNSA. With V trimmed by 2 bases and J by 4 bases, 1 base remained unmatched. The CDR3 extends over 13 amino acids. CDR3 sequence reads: CASSLKREYEQYF. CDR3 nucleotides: TGTGCCAGCAGCTTAAAGCGGGAGTACGAGCAGTACTTC.